These T cell receptor beta chains were read from a single sample in a study of OX40 agonist ivuxolimab in advanced cancers. Profiling relied on immunoSEQ multiplex PCR, and the TCRdb table lists in-frame clones only, not all of them. This table holds over 95,000 clones, roughly 95% found once. Sample: CD4+ or CD8+ T cells sorted from blood, taken in a trial of the OX40 agonist ivuxolimab. The source is an adult with an advanced solid tumor such as melanoma, head and neck, liver or kidney cancer. Each CDR3 is given with its conserved first and last residue. D genes are given only for firm matches.

>.|TRBV6-9|TRBJ2-7
TGTGCCAGCAGTTACTATCCCGGTTCCTACGAGCAGTACTTC
CASSYYPGSYEQYF
>TRBD2|TRBV7-3|TRBJ2-3
TGTGCCAGCAGCCCGGGACTAGCGGGAGGAGATACGCAGTATTTT
CASSPGLAGGDTQYF
>.|TRBV4-1|TRBJ1-5
TGCGCCAGCAGCCCGACGGAAAATCAGCCCCAGCATTTT
CASSPTENQPQHF
>.|TRBV5-1|TRBJ2-3
TGCGCCAGCAATGGTGAGGGGGGTTACACAGATACGCAGTATTTT
CASNGEGGYTDTQYF
>.|TRBV5-5|TRBJ2-3
TGTGCCAGCAGCTTGTCAGGGGAAGCCGATACGCAGTATTTT
CASSLSGEADTQYF
>.|TRBV27|TRBJ2-1
TGTGCCAGCAGTCACTACAATGAGCAGTTCTTC
CASSHYNEQFF
>.|TRBV7-9|TRBJ2-6
TGTGCCAGCAGCTTAACGACTGCACCCCCCGCTGGGGCCAACGTCCTGACTTTC
CASSLTTAPPAGANVLTF
>TRBD1|TRBV28|TRBJ2-7
TGTGCCAGCACCATTGGGACAGGGGGGAATTTCTACGAGCAGTACTTC
CASTIGTGGNFYEQYF
>TRBD1|TRBV9|TRBJ2-1
TGTGCCAGCAGCCCCCGGGCAGGGGGCCGCAATGAGCAGTTCTTC
CASSPRAGGRNEQFF
>TRBD2|TRBV19|TRBJ2-1
TGTGCCAGTAGCTTATCAGACCTAGCGGGACCTCCGTACAATGAGCAGTTCTTC
CASSLSDLAGPPYNEQFF
>TRBD1|TRBV19|TRBJ2-7
TGTGCCAGTAGTATAGGGGGACAGGCGATGGAGTACGAGCAGTACTTC
CASSIGGQAMEYEQYF
>.|TRBV6-5|TRBJ1-6
TGTGCCAGCAGTTACCAAAACGATAATTCACCCCTCCACTTT
CASSYQNDNSPLHF
>TRBD1|TRBV5-6|TRBJ1-6
TGTGCCAGCAGCTTTGGACAGGGGGCTCCACCCCTCCACTTT
CASSFGQGAPPLHF
>.|TRBV27|TRBJ2-5
TGTGCCAGCAGTCGGGACAACTTGAGCCAGTACTTC
CASSRDNLSQYF
>.|TRBV6-5|TRBJ2-7
TGTGCCAGCAGTGAACCAGCGTCCTACGAGCAGTACTTC
CASSEPASYEQYF